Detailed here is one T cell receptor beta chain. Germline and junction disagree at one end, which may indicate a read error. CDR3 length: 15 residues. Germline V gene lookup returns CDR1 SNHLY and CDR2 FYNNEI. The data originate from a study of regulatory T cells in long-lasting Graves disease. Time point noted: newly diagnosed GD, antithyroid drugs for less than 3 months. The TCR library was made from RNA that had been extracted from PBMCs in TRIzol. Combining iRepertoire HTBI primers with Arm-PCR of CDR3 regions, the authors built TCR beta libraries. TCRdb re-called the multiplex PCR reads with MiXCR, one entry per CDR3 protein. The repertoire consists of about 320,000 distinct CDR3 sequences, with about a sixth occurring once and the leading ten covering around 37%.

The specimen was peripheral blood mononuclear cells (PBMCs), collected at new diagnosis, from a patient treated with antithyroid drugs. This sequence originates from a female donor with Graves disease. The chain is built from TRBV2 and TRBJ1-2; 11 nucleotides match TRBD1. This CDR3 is CASIEAGQGGGGYTF. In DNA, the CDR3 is TGTGCCAGCATTGAAGCGGGACAGGGGGGAGGTGGCTACACCTTC.